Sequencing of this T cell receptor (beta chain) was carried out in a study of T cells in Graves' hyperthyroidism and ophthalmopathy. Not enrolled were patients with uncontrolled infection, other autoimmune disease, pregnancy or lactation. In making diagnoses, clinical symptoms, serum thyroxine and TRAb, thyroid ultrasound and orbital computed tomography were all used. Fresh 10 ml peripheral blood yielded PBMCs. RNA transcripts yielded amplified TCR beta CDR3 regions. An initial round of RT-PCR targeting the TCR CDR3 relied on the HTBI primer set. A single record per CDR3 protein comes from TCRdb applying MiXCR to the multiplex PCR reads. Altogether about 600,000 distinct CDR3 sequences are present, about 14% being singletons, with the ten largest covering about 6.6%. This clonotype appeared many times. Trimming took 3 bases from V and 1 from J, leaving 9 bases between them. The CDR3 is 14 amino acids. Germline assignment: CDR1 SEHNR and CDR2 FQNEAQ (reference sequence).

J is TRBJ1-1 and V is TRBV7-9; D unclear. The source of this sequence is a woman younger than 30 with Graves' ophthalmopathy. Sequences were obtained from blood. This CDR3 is CASSFLRENTEAFF. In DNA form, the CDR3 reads TGTGCCAGCAGCTTTCTCCGCGAGAACACTGAAGCTTTCTTT.